These T cell receptor beta chains were read from a single sample in a study of blood T cell repertoires in COVID-19. TCRdb's copy holds only in-frame clones and misses some; the assay was immunoSEQ multiplex PCR. The sample has 100,000 to 120,000 clones, approximately 82% seen once. Sample: peripheral blood. All receptors derive from a woman of 80 years or more with acute or convalescent COVID-19. The CDR3 runs from the conserved cysteine through the conserved F or W. Fields, in order: J gene, V gene, clone size, CDR3 protein. Clone size appears in some rows only: once, few, many, or a class for an expanded clone.

TRBJ2-5 TRBV3-1/TRBV3-2 once CASSHSYLQTQYF
TRBJ2-3 TRBV5-8 NA CASSFSSGTDTQYF
TRBJ2-7 TRBV11-1 NA CASSVGQGDRREQYF
TRBJ2-3 TRBV5-1 medium-sized CASSLGSGGPSTDTQYF
TRBJ2-7 TRBV29-1 NA CSVIGQGRGFAYEQYF
TRBJ2-5 TRBV7-2 NA CASSLAYGAETQYF
TRBJ2-1 TRBV4-1 NA CASSQVGLADYNEQFF
TRBJ2-7 TRBV10-3 NA CAISHQDRGYEQYF
TRBJ1-1 TRBV7-8 NA CASSLGRGYTEAFF
TRBJ2-5 TRBV3-1/TRBV3-2 NA CASSHSTLAGATETQYF
TRBJ2-7 TRBV11-3 few CASSLAGEEWTYEQYF
TRBJ2-2 TRBV9 NA CASSAYNRDRWNTGELFF
TRBJ1-2 TRBV15 NA CATSRERTALGYTF
TRBJ2-7 TRBV6-5 NA CASSYSASGIYEQYF
TRBJ2-3 TRBV18 NA CASSPRDRHLPDTQYF
TRBJ1-2 TRBV6-6 NA CASSSGDYGYTF
TRBJ2-1 TRBV2 NA CASSLGLAGGNEQFF
TRBJ1-1 TRBV5-4 NA CASSTTGGLTEAFF
TRBJ1-1 TRBV20-1 NA CSASPGLNTEAFF
TRBJ1-3 TRBV19 NA CASRNREQGAGNTIYF
TRBJ1-2 TRBV7-8 NA CASSLVLGDTYGYTF
TRBJ1-6 TRBV7-2 NA CASSSLIGGALHF
TRBJ1-2 TRBV5-1 NA CASSLDGQGSMGYTF
TRBJ1-2 TRBV5-1 NA CASSLAPTNREGYTF
TRBJ2-3 TRBV7-9 NA CASSPRGEGADTQYF
TRBJ1-1 TRBV29-1 few CSGGQTTTEAFF
TRBJ1-1 TRBV12-3/TRBV12-4 NA CASSLTANTEAFF